The 13 T cell receptor beta chains given below trace back to one sample, sequenced in a study of spatial heterogeneity in lung cancer. MiXCR, run by TCRdb on the 5' RACE reads, gives a single entry per CDR3 protein. Among about 60,000 distinct CDR3 sequences, 7.5% to 9% were seen once, and the ten largest hold approximately 16%. Time point indicated: sample taken at primary tumor resection. Researchers sequenced whole RNA taken from tumor, nontumor lung or frozen PBMC without sorting. The specimen comprised PBMCs, sampled at surgery. Receptors originate from a female donor with early-stage non-small cell lung cancer.

J is TRBJ1-4 and V is TRBV25-1; no definite D call. The V gene lost 10 bases and the J gene lost 0 bases, with 9 bases spanning the gap. The CDR3 runs to 13 residues. Per germline, CDR1 MGHDK and CDR2 SYGVNS. The CDR3 here is CATKDATNEKLFF. The CDR3 region has the DNA TGTGCCACCAAGGACGCAACTAATGAAAAACTGTTTTTT.

The V gene is TRBV4-1, the J gene TRBJ1-5, with D unclear. Trimming left V 3 bases short and J 7 bases short, with 19 bases between. The germline gives CDR1 MGHRA, CDR2 YSYEKL. The CDR3 length is 16 residues. DNA for the CDR3: TGCGCCAGCAGCCATGATGAGCCAGGCTGGACCCAGCCCCAGCATTTT. As protein: CASSHDEPGWTQPQHF.

This clonotype was seen a few times. This rearrangement joins TRBV3-1 to TRBJ2-2; D may correspond to TRBD1 or TRBD2 (5 bases each). V was clipped by 1 base and J by 4 bases, with 13 bases between them. Germline V CDR1 and CDR2: LGHDT, YNNKEL (reference sequence). The CDR3 covers 16 residues. CDR3 sequence: CASSQGFGATTGELFF. The CDR3, as DNA: TGTGCCAGCAGCCAAGGATTCGGGGCGACCACCGGGGAGCTGTTTTTT. The complete variable domain, with remaining parts taken from reference TRBV3-1 and TRBJ2-2, reads DTAVSQTPKYLVTQMGNDKSIKCEQNLGHDTMYWYKQDSKKFLKIMFSYNNKELIINETVPNRFSPKSPDKAHLNLHINSLELGDSAVYFCASSQGFGATTGELFFGEGSRLTVL.

Notes on this clonotype: An end of the junction does not agree with germline; a read error may underlie this. The chain has TRBV5-1 and TRBJ1-5; 11 bases agree with TRBD1. The CDR3 runs to 15 residues. Germline CDR1 is SGHRS and CDR2 is YFSETQ. In DNA, the CDR3 is TGCACCAGCAGCATAGGGACAGGGGGGAATCAGCCCCAGCATTTT. Its protein product is CTSSIGTGGNQPQHF.

This clonotype was seen many times. CDR3 residues: CASSERGYEQYF. The CDR3 DNA is TGTGCCAGCAGTGAACGGGGGTACGAGCAGTACTTC. The V gene is TRBV25-1, the J gene TRBJ2-7, with a tentative D call TRBD2 (6 bases). Germline loops: CDR1 MGHDK, CDR2 SYGVNS. The CDR3 loop spans 12 amino acids. V was cut by 2 bases and J by 4 bases, with 6 bases left in between.

This clonotype was seen ten or more times. The chain couples TRBV3-1 to TRBJ2-7; 9 nucleotides match TRBD2. V dropped 0 bases and J dropped 6; count of bases not matched to a gene: 6. The germline CDR1 and CDR2 sequences are LGHDT and YNNKEL (reference sequence). This CDR3 is built from 15 residues. This CDR3 is CASSQEPGLAREQYF. The CDR3, as DNA: TGTGCCAGCAGCCAAGAACCGGGACTAGCTCGCGAGCAGTACTTC.

The rearrangement links TRBV5-1 to TRBJ2-3; 7 positions agree with TRBD1. The V gene end was trimmed by 6 bases and the J gene end by 0 bases; junction bases not matched to a gene: 10. Germline CDR1 SGHRS, CDR2 YFSETQ. CDR3 length equals 16 residues. Here the CDR3 reads CASTRSGTASTDTQYF. CDR3 nucleotide sequence: TGCGCCAGCACTCGTTCCGGGACAGCTAGCACAGATACGCAGTATTTT.

This clonotype was seen only a few times. V usage is TRBV5-1 and J usage is TRBJ2-5; a possible D gene is TRBD2 (6 bases). This CDR3 contains 15 residues. Trimming took off 4 bases at V and 5 bases at J, with 18 bases between the two ends. Germline V gene data show CDR1 as SGHRS and CDR2 as YFSETQ. For the CDR3, the DNA is TGCGCCAGCAGCCCCGAAGGAAGACTAGAGGAGACCCAGTACTTC. Translation gives CASSPEGRLEETQYF.

To note about this clonotype: The conserved phenylalanine or tryptophan is not found at the CDR3 terminus, so this likely reflects a read error. The rearrangement links TRBV19 to TRBJ2-1; TRBD1 matches 7 bases. The CDR3 length is 15 residues. V was pared by 1 base and J by 2 bases, with 2 bases of the junction left unmatched. Germline V gives CDR1 LNHDA, CDR2 SQIVND (reference sequence). Here the CDR3 DNA reads TGTGCCAGTAGTATAGCAAGGGGGCCCTACAATGAGCAGTTCTCC. Translation: CASSIARGPYNEQFS.

The chain combines TRBV12-3 or TRBV12-4 with TRBJ1-4, with D tentatively TRBD1 (6 bases). The CDR3 contains 15 residues. Trimming removed 4 bases at V and 2 bases at J, with 11 bases between. For the CDR3, the DNA is TGTGCCAGCAGTTCGCAACAGGGCACTAATGAAAAACTGTTTTTT. Its translation: CASSSQQGTNEKLFF.

There are many counts of this clonotype. This chain links TRBV6-5 with TRBJ1-6; a possible D gene is TRBD1 (6 bases). The CDR3 is 16 residues long. Trimming shortened V by 6 bases and J by 3 bases, and 15 bases separated the two germline ends. Germline V gene data show CDR1 as MNHEY and CDR2 as SVGAGI. DNA of the CDR3: TGTGCCAGCAGAGCTCCAGGGGTCATCTATAATTCACCCCTCCACTTT. Translated: CASRAPGVIYNSPLHF.

This clonotype came up many times. The chain couples TRBV5-1 to TRBJ2-7, with 8 bases matching TRBD1. Germline values: CDR1 SGHRS, CDR2 YFSETQ. This CDR3 is 17 amino acids long. The ends lost 0 bases at V and 4 bases at J; junction bases unmatched: 12. Here the CDR3 DNA reads TGCGCCAGCAGCTTGGAGGGGCTGACAGGGGCGGGGTACGAGCAGTACTTC. It codes for CASSLEGLTGAGYEQYF.

The rearrangement joins TRBV7-8 to TRBJ1-1; a possible D gene is TRBD1 (5 bases). Deletions cut 5 bases from V and 5 bases from J, with 18 bases between. Germline lookup yields CDR1 SGHVS and CDR2 FQNEAQ. The CDR3 loop spans 15 amino acids. DNA for the CDR3: TGTGCCAGCAGCCCACAATTAAGGGGAGGAACTGAAGCTTTCTTT. Translation: CASSPQLRGGTEAFF. The complete variable domain, with remaining parts taken from reference TRBV7-8 and TRBJ1-1, reads GAGVSQSPRYKVAKRGQDVALRCDPISGHVSLFWYQQALGQGPEFLTYFQNEAQLDKSGLPSDRFFAERPEGSVSTLKIQRTQQEDSAVYLCASSPQLRGGTEAFFGQGTRLTVV.